The source of this T cell receptor beta chain is a study of shared clonotypes between healthy human individuals. Unmatched junction bases numbered 16, after V lost 0 bases and J lost 8 bases. The CDR3 runs 18 residues. CDR1 is SGHRS, CDR2 YFSETQ, per germline. Repertoires were generated with immunoSEQ multiplex PCR, while TCRdb's copy carries only in-frame clones and drops some. The sample holds 550,000 to 850,000 clones, 72% seen once. The sample consisted of memory CD4+ T cells sorted from blood. Sample subset: CD45RA-negative fraction. The V and J genes are TRBV5-1 and TRBJ2-1; 8 positions agree with TRBD2. The TCR sequence derives from a woman aged 25 to 39 in good health. The CDR3 loop is CASSLATFGGVAGYEQFF. CDR3 DNA: TGCGCCAGCAGCTTGGCGACATTTGGCGGAGTAGCGGGATATGAGCAGTTCTTC.